The clone carrying this T cell receptor (beta chain) was seen just once. The target antigen is unknown. The entry originates in a study of T cells in Graves' hyperthyroidism and ophthalmopathy. Study as a whole: The blood sample was taken at first diagnosis, before treatment began. Whole-study findings and limits: Ophthalmopathy prediction by the model preceded onset by a median roughly 6 months.

Germline V lookup: CDR1 SQVTM, CDR2 ANQGSEA. Trimming shortened V by 3 bases and J by 6 bases, and 17 bases separated the two germline ends. The CDR3 has 15 amino acids. The source material, RNA transcripts, was used to amplify TCR beta CDR3 regions. During a first-round RT-PCR of the TCR CDR3, the HTBI primer set was used. TCRdb recomputed calls from the multiplex PCR reads with MiXCR, one row per CDR3 protein. The sample contains 600,000 to 800,000 distinct CDR3 sequences, approximately 40% of which appear only once. Patients aged 18 to 65 had newly diagnosed hyperthyroidism that had lasted under 2 months. Diagnoses were established using clinical symptoms, serum thyroxine and TRAb, thyroid ultrasound and orbital computed tomography.

The sequencing input was blood. This sequence was found in a woman between 40 and 50 years old with Graves' hyperthyroidism. This chain uses TRBV29-1 with TRBJ2-2, with a weak D call TRBD1 (6 bases). This chain's CDR3 is CSVEAQGHSPGELFF. The CDR3 bases are TGCAGCGTTGAGGCACAGGGTCATTCCCCCGGGGAGCTGTTTTTT.